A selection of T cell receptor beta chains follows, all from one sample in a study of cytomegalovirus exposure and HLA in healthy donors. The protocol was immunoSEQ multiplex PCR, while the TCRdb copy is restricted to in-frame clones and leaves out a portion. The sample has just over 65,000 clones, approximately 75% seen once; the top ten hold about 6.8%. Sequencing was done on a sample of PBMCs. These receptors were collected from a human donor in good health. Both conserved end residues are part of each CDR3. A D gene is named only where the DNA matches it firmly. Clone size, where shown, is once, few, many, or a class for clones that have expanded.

CDR3nt: TGTGCCAGCAGCATCGACCCGGGTCGCAATCAGCCCCAGCATTTT; CDR3aa: CASSIDPGRNQPQHF; v_gene: TRBV5-4; d_gene: NA; abundance: few; j_gene: TRBJ1-5
CDR3nt: TGCGCCAGCAGCTTGGCCGACAGGGAGAACACTGAAGCTTTCTTT; CDR3aa: CASSLADRENTEAFF; v_gene: TRBV5-1; d_gene: TRBD1; abundance: NA; j_gene: TRBJ1-1
CDR3nt: TGTGCCAGCGGAATACAGGGGGCGAACACTGAAGCTTTCTTT; CDR3aa: CASGIQGANTEAFF; v_gene: TRBV27; d_gene: TRBD1; abundance: NA; j_gene: TRBJ1-1
CDR3nt: TGTGCCAGCAGCTTCAGGGAAGGGGCAGATACGCAGTATTTT; CDR3aa: CASSFREGADTQYF; v_gene: TRBV5-6; d_gene: NA; abundance: NA; j_gene: TRBJ2-3
CDR3nt: TGTGCCAGTAGAGGAGGGACAGGGGGATCCAGGGAAGCTTTCTTT; CDR3aa: CASRGGTGGSREAFF; v_gene: TRBV19; d_gene: TRBD1; abundance: NA; j_gene: TRBJ1-1
CDR3nt: TGTGCCAGCAGTTACAGGGGGCTATTCGCCAACGAGCAGTACTTC; CDR3aa: CASSYRGLFANEQYF; v_gene: TRBV6-5; d_gene: TRBD1; abundance: NA; j_gene: TRBJ2-7
CDR3nt: TGCGCCAGCAGCTTGGTTAGCGGGGGGCCCACAGATACGCAGTATTTT; CDR3aa: CASSLVSGGPTDTQYF; v_gene: TRBV5-1; d_gene: TRBD2; abundance: NA; j_gene: TRBJ2-3
CDR3nt: TGTGCCAGCACCCGCGGACAGGGAATTAGCAATCAGCCCCAGCATTTT; CDR3aa: CASTRGQGISNQPQHF; v_gene: TRBV6-6; d_gene: TRBD1; abundance: NA; j_gene: TRBJ1-5
CDR3nt: TGTGCCAGCAGCTTAGAGCGTGGCACTGAAGCTTTCTTT; CDR3aa: CASSLERGTEAFF; v_gene: TRBV11-2; d_gene: NA; abundance: NA; j_gene: TRBJ1-1
CDR3nt: TGTGCCTGGAATGACGGGGGCAATCAGCCCCAGCATTTT; CDR3aa: CAWNDGGNQPQHF; v_gene: TRBV30; d_gene: NA; abundance: few; j_gene: TRBJ1-5
CDR3nt: TGCGCCAGCAGTGTCCAGGGCAATCAGCCCCAGCATTTT; CDR3aa: CASSVQGNQPQHF; v_gene: TRBV10-2; d_gene: NA; abundance: NA; j_gene: TRBJ1-5
CDR3nt: TGTGCCAGCAGCGAAGGGACTACGTATAGCAATCAGCCCCAGCATTTT; CDR3aa: CASSEGTTYSNQPQHF; v_gene: TRBV2; d_gene: NA; abundance: NA; j_gene: TRBJ1-5
CDR3nt: TGTGCCAGCTCACCACTTCCGCGCAACCCCATGAACACTGAAGCTTTCTTT; CDR3aa: CASSPLPRNPMNTEAFF; v_gene: TRBV18; d_gene: NA; abundance: NA; j_gene: TRBJ1-1
CDR3nt: TGTGCCAGCTCACCACCTTATCCGGGACAGATGAACACTGAAGCTTTCTTT; CDR3aa: CASSPPYPGQMNTEAFF; v_gene: TRBV18; d_gene: TRBD1; abundance: NA; j_gene: TRBJ1-1
CDR3nt: TGTGCCAGCAGCTTGGTCCCGGGACAGTCCTACGAGCAGTACTTC; CDR3aa: CASSLVPGQSYEQYF; v_gene: TRBV5-5; d_gene: TRBD1; abundance: NA; j_gene: TRBJ2-7
CDR3nt: TGTGCCAGCAGCTTAGGCAAAGGGAGCTCCTACGAGCAGTACTTC; CDR3aa: CASSLGKGSSYEQYF; v_gene: TRBV13; d_gene: NA; abundance: NA; j_gene: TRBJ2-7
CDR3nt: TGTGCCAGCAGTTTAGGGACAGTGTATAGCAATCAGCCCCAGCATTTT; CDR3aa: CASSLGTVYSNQPQHF; v_gene: TRBV28; d_gene: TRBD1; abundance: once; j_gene: TRBJ1-5
CDR3nt: TGTGCCAGCAGACAGGGGGGAACCTACGAGCAGTACTTC; CDR3aa: CASRQGGTYEQYF; v_gene: TRBV2; d_gene: TRBD1; abundance: NA; j_gene: TRBJ2-7
CDR3nt: TGCGCCAGCAGCTTGGCTATGAACTCCTACGAGCAGTACTTC; CDR3aa: CASSLAMNSYEQYF; v_gene: TRBV5-1; d_gene: NA; abundance: once; j_gene: TRBJ2-7
CDR3nt: TGTGCCAGCAGGGCGGCCAGCGGGGGGCCGGCGAACACCGGGGAGCTGTTTTTT; CDR3aa: CASRAASGGPANTGELFF; v_gene: TRBV25-1; d_gene: TRBD2; abundance: NA; j_gene: TRBJ2-2
CDR3nt: TGTGCCAGCAGTGCGTGGCAGGGGGTTAGCACAGATACGCAGTATTTT; CDR3aa: CASSAWQGVSTDTQYF; v_gene: TRBV2; d_gene: TRBD1; abundance: NA; j_gene: TRBJ2-3
CDR3nt: TGTGCCAGCAGTGAAAGGAGGACAGCATACCAAGAGACCCAGTACTTC; CDR3aa: CASSERRTAYQETQYF; v_gene: TRBV6-1; d_gene: NA; abundance: once; j_gene: TRBJ2-5
CDR3nt: TGTGCCAGCAGTGGGGACAGGAGCTCTGGAAACACCATATATTTT; CDR3aa: CASSGDRSSGNTIYF; v_gene: TRBV28; d_gene: TRBD1; abundance: NA; j_gene: TRBJ1-3
CDR3nt: TGTGCCAGCAGTTTAAACGGGGTTAGCACAGATACGCAGTATTTT; CDR3aa: CASSLNGVSTDTQYF; v_gene: TRBV28; d_gene: NA; abundance: few; j_gene: TRBJ2-3
CDR3nt: TGTGCCAGCAGCGCGGGACTAGCGGGGGGGCTCGGCAAAAACATTCAGTACTTC; CDR3aa: CASSAGLAGGLGKNIQYF; v_gene: TRBV5-4; d_gene: TRBD2; abundance: NA; j_gene: TRBJ2-4
CDR3nt: TGTGCCAGCAGCTCCTCGGACAGGGGGATTGGCTACACCTTC; CDR3aa: CASSSSDRGIGYTF; v_gene: TRBV7-2; d_gene: TRBD1; abundance: once; j_gene: TRBJ1-2
CDR3nt: TGCAGCGACTACCAGGGATATGGCTACCCCTTC; CDR3aa: CSDYQGYGYPF; v_gene: TRBV29-1; d_gene: NA; abundance: NA; j_gene: TRBJ1-2
CDR3nt: TGTGCCAGCAGCTTAGAGAGTCTGACTTATGATGAGCAGTTCTTC; CDR3aa: CASSLESLTYDEQFF; v_gene: TRBV11-3; d_gene: NA; abundance: few; j_gene: TRBJ2-1
CDR3nt: TGTGCCGGACAGGGGAACAATTCACCCCTCCACTTT; CDR3aa: CAGQGNNSPLHF; v_gene: TRBV30; d_gene: TRBD1; abundance: NA; j_gene: TRBJ1-6
CDR3nt: TGTGCCAGTAGTATAGCTCCAGGCACAGATACGCAGTATTTT; CDR3aa: CASSIAPGTDTQYF; v_gene: TRBV19; d_gene: NA; abundance: NA; j_gene: TRBJ2-3
CDR3nt: TGTGCCATCAGGGCGGACAGGGGAGAGGAAAAACTGTTTTTT; CDR3aa: CAIRADRGEEKLFF; v_gene: TRBV10-3; d_gene: TRBD1; abundance: NA; j_gene: TRBJ1-4
CDR3nt: TGTGCCAGTAGTATAGGACAGCCGAACACCATTGTGACTTTCTTT; CDR3aa: CASSIGQPNTIVTFF; v_gene: TRBV19; d_gene: NA; abundance: NA; j_gene: TRBJ1-1
CDR3nt: TGTGCCAGCAGCGTTCGGGACAGGGGTTCACCCCTCCACTTT; CDR3aa: CASSVRDRGSPLHF; v_gene: TRBV9; d_gene: TRBD1; abundance: NA; j_gene: TRBJ1-6
CDR3nt: TGTGCCAGCAGTTACTGGACAGGGGCGAACACTGAAGCTTTCTTT; CDR3aa: CASSYWTGANTEAFF; v_gene: TRBV27; d_gene: TRBD1; abundance: once; j_gene: TRBJ1-1
CDR3nt: TGCGCCAGCAGCCCGACGGGGGAGACCCAGTACTTC; CDR3aa: CASSPTGETQYF; v_gene: TRBV5-1; d_gene: NA; abundance: NA; j_gene: TRBJ2-5
CDR3nt: TGTGCCAGCAGCGTGACAGGAAACTCCTACGAGCAGTACTTC; CDR3aa: CASSVTGNSYEQYF; v_gene: TRBV5-6; d_gene: NA; abundance: once; j_gene: TRBJ2-7
CDR3nt: TGTGCCAGCAGCTTGGGTAACGAGCAGTACTTC; CDR3aa: CASSLGNEQYF; v_gene: TRBV5-4; d_gene: NA; abundance: NA; j_gene: TRBJ2-7
CDR3nt: TGTGCCAGCAGTAGGACAGGTGACTATGGCTACACCTTC; CDR3aa: CASSRTGDYGYTF; v_gene: TRBV6-6; d_gene: TRBD1; abundance: NA; j_gene: TRBJ1-2
CDR3nt: TGCGCCAGCAGCTTGGCCGGGACAGGGCCCAAAAACATTCAGTACTTC; CDR3aa: CASSLAGTGPKNIQYF; v_gene: TRBV5-1; d_gene: TRBD1; abundance: NA; j_gene: TRBJ2-4
CDR3nt: TGCGCCAGCAGCCACTTCGACAGGGTGAACACCGGGGAGCTGTTTTTT; CDR3aa: CASSHFDRVNTGELFF; v_gene: TRBV4-1; d_gene: TRBD1; abundance: NA; j_gene: TRBJ2-2